This entry lists 29 T cell receptor beta chains sequenced from one sample in a study of blood T cell repertoires in COVID-19. Method: immunoSEQ multiplex PCR; TCRdb's copy keeps in-frame clones and lacks some. The sample yields around 40,000 clones, approximately 79% seen once. Sample: peripheral blood. These TCRs come from a man between 65 and 80 years old with acute or convalescent COVID-19.

V is TRBV24-1 and J is TRBJ2-7; no definite D call. The germline V gene encodes CDR1 KGHDR and CDR2 SFDVKD. This CDR3 has 13 residues. Trimming stripped 4 bases from V and 3 bases from J, with 9 bases between. CDR3 sequence: CATSDSLGYEQYF. The CDR3 coding sequence is TGTGCCACCAGTGACTCTCTAGGCTACGAGCAGTACTTC.

This clone was found many times. This chain connects TRBV27 to TRBJ2-2, with 8 bases fitting TRBD2. V was clipped by 2 bases and J by 3 bases; unmatched bases: 5. This CDR3 has 16 residues. The germline CDR1 and CDR2 sequences are MNHEY and SMNVEV (reference sequence). CDR3 DNA sequence: TGTGCCAGCAGTTTACGGGGGGGCGACTACACCGGGGAGCTGTTTTTT. Its translation: CASSLRGGDYTGELFF.

The chain couples TRBV6-5 to TRBJ1-1, with a tentative D call TRBD1 (6 bases). The CDR3 is made up of 14 amino acids. Germline V lookup: CDR1 MNHEY, CDR2 SVGAGI. Between the trimmed V and J ends, which lost 6 bases and 5 bases, there was a span of 16 bases. The CDR3 here is CASRRDIGNTEAFF. The CDR3 DNA reads TGTGCCAGCAGAAGGGACATCGGGAATACTGAAGCTTTCTTT.

This clone is a singleton in its sample. The chain has TRBV28 and TRBJ2-7, with D unclear. This CDR3 spans 14 amino acids. V was shortened by 5 bases and J by 2 bases, with 13 bases between the two germline ends. Germline V lookup: CDR1 MDHEN, CDR2 SYDVKM. CDR3 sequence (DNA): TGTGCCAGCAGTCCCGTGGCCACAGCCTACGAGCAGTACTTC. This encodes CASSPVATAYEQYF.

This chain links TRBV24-1 with TRBJ2-5; 8 bases line up with TRBD1. The CDR3 runs 15 residues. After removal of 7 bases from V and 5 bases from J, the junction contained 11 bases not matched to a gene. Germline CDR1 and CDR2: KGHDR and SFDVKD. Here the CDR3 reads CATSTGDRGAETQYF. The CDR3 coding sequence is TGTGCCACCAGCACGGGAGACAGGGGCGCGGAGACCCAGTACTTC.

The chain couples TRBV7-3 to TRBJ2-2, with 14 bases fitting TRBD2. Germline V gene sequence: CDR1 SGHTA, CDR2 FQGTGA. There are 16 residues in the CDR3. Trimming at V came to 5 bases and at J to 9 bases, leaving 8 bases not matched to a gene. The CDR3 loop reads CASSGGLAGGSRELFF. CDR3 DNA sequence: TGTGCCAGCAGCGGCGGACTAGCGGGAGGTTCCCGGGAGCTGTTTTTT.

The chain couples TRBV4-3 to TRBJ2-1; 7 bases are shared with TRBD2. Germline lookup yields CDR1 LGHNA and CDR2 YSLEER. Germline trimming cut 0 bases from V and 6 bases from J; bases unmatched to any gene: 8. The CDR3 has 16 amino acids. CDR3 sequence reads: CASSQDSAGAPNEQFF. Here the CDR3 DNA reads TGCGCCAGCAGCCAAGATTCGGCGGGAGCACCCAATGAGCAGTTCTTC.

In this sample, this clone turned up many times. The chain carries TRBV12-3 or TRBV12-4 and TRBJ2-2, with TRBD2 identical over 12 bases. The V and J ends lost 8 bases and 9 bases, in that order; junction bases with no gene match: 4. There are 13 residues in the CDR3. The CDR3 region is CASPGLAGRELFF. CDR3 coding DNA: TGTGCCAGCCCGGGACTAGCGGGCCGGGAGCTGTTTTTT.

The chain joins TRBV29-1 to TRBJ2-1; TRBD1 matches at 7 bases. In germline, CDR1 is SQVTM, CDR2 ANQGSEA. The CDR3 is 11 residues long. J lost 9 bases, V lost 6 bases, and 5 bases had no gene match. DNA for the CDR3: TGCAGCGTCGTAACAGGGGTTGAGCAGTTCTTC. Translated: CSVVTGVEQFF.

The gene calls are TRBV27 and TRBJ2-7, with 11 bases identical to TRBD2. Trimming at V came to 6 bases and at J to 4 bases, leaving 8 bases not matched to a gene. CDR1 is MNHEY and CDR2 is SMNVEV in the germline V gene (reference sequence). The CDR3 loop spans 15 amino acids. The CDR3 DNA reads TGTGCCAGCAGCCTTGTACTAGCGGGAGAATACGAGCAGTACTTC. Its translation: CASSLVLAGEYEQYF.

In this sample, this clone turned up once. This chain uses TRBV14 with TRBJ2-4, with D possibly TRBD1 on 6 matching bases. The CDR3 consists of 14 residues. Trimming shortened V by 3 bases and J by 8 bases, and 14 bases separated the two germline ends. Germline CDR1 SGHDN, CDR2 FVKESK. CDR3 sequence reads: CASSQSRGRDIQYF. The CDR3 region has the DNA TGTGCCAGCAGCCAGTCCAGGGGTAGGGACATTCAGTACTTC.

The gene calls are TRBV11-2 and TRBJ2-1, with 9 positions matching TRBD2. Germline trimming cut 2 bases from V and 5 bases from J; bases unmatched to any gene: 7. Germline values: CDR1 SGHAT, CDR2 FQNNGV. This CDR3 comprises 16 residues. This CDR3 is CASSLQGLAGNNEQFF. The CDR3 coding sequence is TGTGCCAGCAGCTTACAGGGACTAGCTGGTAACAATGAGCAGTTCTTC.

This clone showed up many times. CDR3 in DNA: TGTGCCAGCAGTGAATCGGGGGGAGGGCTAGGCACTGAAGCTTTCTTT. It yields the protein CASSESGGGLGTEAFF. The rearrangement uses TRBV2 and TRBJ1-1, with D possibly being TRBD1 (5 bases). Per germline, CDR1 SNHLY and CDR2 FYNNEI. There are 16 residues in the CDR3. With 2 bases removed from V and 4 bases from J, the gap between germline ends came to 17 bases.

The chain recombines TRBV12-3 or TRBV12-4 with TRBJ2-7; D unresolved. Trimming cost V 6 bases and J 2 bases, with 5 bases left between them. CDR3 length: 11 amino acids. The CDR3 sequence is CASSFAYEQYF. The CDR3 region has the DNA TGTGCCAGCAGCTTCGCCTACGAGCAGTACTTC.

V gene TRBV16 combines with J gene TRBJ1-3; maybe TRBD1 (6 bases). The V and J ends lost 2 bases and 0 bases respectively, with 14 bases between them. The CDR3 length is 17 residues. CDR1 KGHSY and CDR2 FQNENV come from the germline V gene. CDR3 amino acids: CASSQDGTRFSGNTIYF. CDR3 bases: TGTGCCAGCAGCCAAGATGGGACACGGTTCTCTGGAAACACCATATATTTT.

This clone was seen once. The rearrangement uses TRBV7-2 and TRBJ2-1; D ambiguous. Germline V lookup: CDR1 SGHTA, CDR2 FQGNSA. The V gene lost 5 bases and the J gene lost 3 bases, with 8 bases spanning the gap. CDR3 length: 13 amino acids. CDR3 nucleotides: TGTGCCAGCAGCCCCTATCGCTACAATGAGCAGTTCTTC. As protein: CASSPYRYNEQFF.

V is TRBV7-2 and J is TRBJ2-3; D is possibly TRBD1 (6 bases). V dropped 2 bases and J dropped 6 bases, with 27 bases sitting between them. The germline CDR1 and CDR2 sequences are SGHTA and FQGNSA. This CDR3 spans 19 amino acids. DNA of the CDR3: TGTGCCAGCAGCTTATCCCCATTTTCACAGGGAATTCTAATGGATACGCAGTATTTT. Protein product: CASSLSPFSQGILMDTQYF.

The chain joins TRBV19 to TRBJ2-7, with D maybe TRBD1 (5 bases). Germline CDR1 is LNHDA and CDR2 is SQIVND (reference sequence). This CDR3 contains 13 residues. The V end lost 4 bases, the J end lost 5 bases, and 12 bases lay between the germline ends. This CDR3 is CASSKGQGDEQYF. The CDR3 DNA reads TGTGCCAGTAGTAAGGGCCAGGGCGACGAGCAGTACTTC.

The V and J genes are TRBV29-1 and TRBJ2-7; the match to TRBD1 covers 11 bases. This CDR3 spans 13 amino acids. V was clipped by 4 bases and J by 5 bases; unmatched bases: 4. Germline V gene data show CDR1 as SQVTM and CDR2 as ANQGSEA. This CDR3 reads CSVGRDRGDEQYF. As DNA, the CDR3 is TGCAGCGTTGGACGGGACAGGGGGGACGAGCAGTACTTC.

This chain joins TRBV25-1 and TRBJ2-2; tentatively, D is TRBD1 (6 bases). V shed 7 bases and J shed 2 bases, with 17 bases lying between them. Germline V gene data show CDR1 as MGHDK and CDR2 as SYGVNS. The CDR3 length is 16 residues. The CDR3 is CASTPFDRINTGELFF. The CDR3 nucleotides read TGTGCCAGCACGCCCTTCGACAGGATCAACACCGGGGAGCTGTTTTTT. The whole variable domain, remainder taken from reference TRBV25-1 and TRBJ2-2, is EADIYQTPRYLVIGTGKKITLECSQTMGHDKMYWYQQDPGMELHLIHYSYGVNSTEKGDLSSESTVSRIRTEHFPLTLESARPSHTSQYLCASTPFDRINTGELFFGEGSRLTVL.

The chain links TRBV5-8 to TRBJ2-1; 10 bases align to TRBD1. V gave up 7 bases and J gave up 4 bases; unmatched junction bases: 8. This CDR3 spans 15 amino acids. The germline V gene has CDR1 SGHTS and CDR2 YDEGEE. CDR3 region: CASGRTGGVYNEQFF. The CDR3 DNA sequence: TGTGCCAGCGGCCGGACAGGGGGAGTTTACAATGAGCAGTTCTTC.

The rearrangement joins TRBV6-1 to TRBJ2-1; possibly TRBD1 for D (5 bases). Per the germline V gene, CDR1 is MNHNS and CDR2 is SASEGT. The CDR3 runs 15 residues. The V end was cut by 2 bases, the J end by 1 base, with 9 bases between. As DNA, the CDR3 is TGTGCCAGCAGTGAAAGCCAGGGATCCTACAATGAGCAGTTCTTC. Translated, it gives CASSESQGSYNEQFF.

This rearrangement joins TRBV24-1 to TRBJ1-2, with TRBD1 matching over 8 bases. Germline assignment: CDR1 KGHDR and CDR2 SFDVKD. This CDR3 is built from 13 residues. V dropped 7 bases and J dropped 3; count of bases not matched to a gene: 3. This chain's CDR3 is CATSGQGDYGYTF. Here the CDR3 DNA reads TGTGCCACCAGCGGACAGGGTGACTATGGCTACACCTTC.

This clone was seen just once. The genes are TRBV4-2 and TRBJ2-1; the match to TRBD2 covers 14 bases. Germline assignment: CDR1 LGHNA and CDR2 YNFKEQ. CDR3 length: 17 amino acids. The ends lost 0 bases at V and 7 bases at J; junction bases unmatched: 5. The CDR3 bases are TGTGCCAGCAGCCAAGAGTTCCGGACTAGCGGGAGGAATGAGCAGTTCTTC. This codes for CASSQEFRTSGRNEQFF.

This chain links TRBV13 with TRBJ1-6; 9 bases line up with TRBD1. Trimming cost V 2 bases and J 6 bases; bases outside gene matches: 2. Germline CDR1 reads PRHDT; CDR2 reads FYEKMQ (reference sequence). The CDR3 covers 15 residues. CDR3 in amino acids: CASSLTGQGNSPLHF. The CDR3 nucleotides read TGTGCCAGCAGCTTAACGGGACAGGGTAATTCACCCCTCCACTTT.

The chain employs TRBV24-1 and TRBJ2-7, with TRBD1 matching 7 bases. The trim removed 3 bases at V and 6 bases at J, leaving 16 bases unmatched. Germline V gives CDR1 KGHDR, CDR2 SFDVKD. This CDR3 is built from 17 residues. The CDR3 DNA follows: TGTGCCACCAGTGATCTCCGATCCGGGACAGAAAAGAGCGAGCAGTACTTC. Its protein product is CATSDLRSGTEKSEQYF.

CDR3 coding DNA: TGTGCCAGCTACCCACAGAATAATTCACCCCTCCACTTT. The encoded protein is CASYPQNNSPLHF. V usage is TRBV18 and J usage is TRBJ1-6; no definite D call. Trimming removed 7 bases at V and 5 bases at J, with 9 bases between. There are 13 residues in the CDR3. Germline-derived CDR1 and CDR2 are KGHSH and LQKENI. Together with reference TRBV18 and TRBJ1-6, the CDR3 gives the full variable domain: NAGVMQNPRHLVRRRGQEARLRCSPMKGHSHVYWYRQLPEEGLKFMVYLQKENIIDESGMPKERFSAEFPKEGPSILRIQQVVRGDSAAYFCASYPQNNSPLHFGNGTRLTVT.

The rearrangement links TRBV24-1 to TRBJ2-3; maybe TRBD2 (6 bases). The CDR3 spans 12 residues. Germline CDR1 is KGHDR and CDR2 is SFDVKD. Trimming shortened V by 9 bases and J by 2 bases, and 8 bases separated the two germline ends. The CDR3 sequence is CATGGVTDTQYF. The CDR3 region has the DNA TGTGCCACCGGAGGGGTCACAGATACGCAGTATTTT.

The CDR3 reads CASSSVPGQGANTEAFF. For the CDR3, the DNA is TGCGCCAGCAGCTCAGTCCCGGGACAGGGGGCGAACACTGAAGCTTTCTTT. The chain uses TRBV5-1 and TRBJ1-1; the match to TRBD1 covers 12 bases. The V segment lost 3 bases and the J segment 1 base; nucleotides outside the gene matches: 7. CDR1 SGHRS and CDR2 YFSETQ come from the germline V gene. The CDR3 runs 17 residues.